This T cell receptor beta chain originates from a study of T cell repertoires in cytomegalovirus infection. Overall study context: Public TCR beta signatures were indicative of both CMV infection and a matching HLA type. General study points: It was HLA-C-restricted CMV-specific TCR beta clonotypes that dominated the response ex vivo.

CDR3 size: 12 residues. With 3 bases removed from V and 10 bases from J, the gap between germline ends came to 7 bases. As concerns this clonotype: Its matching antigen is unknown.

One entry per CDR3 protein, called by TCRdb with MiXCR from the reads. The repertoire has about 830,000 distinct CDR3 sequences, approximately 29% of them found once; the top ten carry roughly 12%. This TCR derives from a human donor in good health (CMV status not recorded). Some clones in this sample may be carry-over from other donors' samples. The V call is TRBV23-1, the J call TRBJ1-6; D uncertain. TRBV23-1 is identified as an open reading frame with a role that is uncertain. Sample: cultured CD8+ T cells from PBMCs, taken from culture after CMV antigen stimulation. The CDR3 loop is CASSQAESPLHF. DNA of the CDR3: TGCGCCAGCAGTCAGGCCGAATCACCCCTCCACTTT.